The 10 T cell receptor beta chains reported below all come from one sample, sequenced in a study of control samples from healthy donors and cancer patients. Clones were sequenced by immunoSEQ multiplex PCR, and TCRdb holds only the in-frame ones, with some missing. This sample has about 150,000 clones, with around 86% found just once. What was sequenced was blood. These receptors were collected from a man younger than 40 in good health.

The rearrangement links TRBV12-3 or TRBV12-4 to TRBJ1-1; 8 positions match TRBD1. The trim removed 7 bases at V and 11 bases at J, leaving 9 bases unmatched. This CDR3 spans 12 amino acids. CDR3 loop: CASTFDRGYAFF. The CDR3 coding sequence is TGTGCCAGCACCTTCGACAGGGGTTATGCTTTCTTT.

This clone was seen only once. This rearrangement joins TRBV3-1 (or the pseudogene TRBV3-2) to TRBJ2-7; 7 bases are a match to TRBD2. CDR1 and CDR2 (germline): LGHDT, YNNKEL (reference sequence). V was clipped by 4 bases and J by 2 bases; unmatched bases: 8. The CDR3 spans 15 residues. DNA of the CDR3: TGTGCCAGCAGCCTCCCGGGGAGGGTCGCCTACGAGCAGTACTTC. It is translated as CASSLPGRVAYEQYF.

The rearrangement joins TRBV6-2 or TRBV6-3 to TRBJ1-5, with D possibly matching TRBD1 (6 bases). CDR1 and CDR2 from the germline V gene are MNHEY and SVGEGT. The V end lost 4 bases, the J end lost 7 bases, and 11 bases lay between the germline ends. CDR3 length equals 13 residues. The CDR3 is CASSSDRRQPQHF. CDR3 in DNA: TGTGCCAGCAGTTCGGACAGAAGACAGCCCCAGCATTTT.

This chain links TRBV5-4 with TRBJ2-2; TRBD2 agrees at 15 bases. With 5 bases clipped from V and 6 bases from J, the junction kept 2 bases outside the gene matches. The CDR3 sequence is 15 residues long. Germline lookup yields CDR1 SGHNT and CDR2 YYREEE (reference sequence). The CDR3 here is CASSRTSGRAGELFF. The CDR3 nucleotides read TGTGCCAGCAGTCGGACTAGCGGGAGGGCCGGGGAGCTGTTTTTT.

The gene calls are TRBV2 and TRBJ2-2; 8 positions match TRBD2. V trimming: 4 bases; J trimming: 8 bases; junction bases outside the gene matches: 9. CDR3 length: 15 residues. Per the germline V gene, CDR1 is SNHLY and CDR2 is FYNNEI. CDR3 loop: CASSGLVSGSGELFF. DNA for the CDR3: TGTGCCAGCAGTGGACTAGTGAGCGGGAGTGGGGAGCTGTTTTTT.

This chain connects TRBV4-1 to TRBJ1-2; D is uncertain. From germline, CDR1 is MGHRA and CDR2 YSYEKL. CDR3 length equals 15 residues. V was clipped by 0 bases and J by 4 bases, with 12 bases between them. DNA for the CDR3: TGCGCCAGCAGCCAAGATTCCGCAGAAATCTATGGCTACACCTTC. Residues: CASSQDSAEIYGYTF.

This rearrangement joins TRBV19 to TRBJ1-4, with TRBD1 as a possible D gene (5 bases). From germline, CDR1 is LNHDA and CDR2 SQIVND (reference sequence). Trimming stripped 5 bases from V and 8 bases from J, with 15 bases between. This CDR3 has 14 amino acids. This CDR3 is CASSPGAGREKLFF. As DNA, the CDR3 is TGTGCCAGTAGTCCCGGGGCAGGGAGAGAAAAACTGTTTTTT.

The chain couples TRBV24-1 to TRBJ1-3; TRBD1 is a possible D gene (6 bases). Germline-derived CDR1 and CDR2 are KGHDR and SFDVKD. The V end lost 4 bases, the J end lost 4 bases, and 19 bases lay between the germline ends. The CDR3 is 17 residues long. The CDR3 sequence: CATSDPKDSLSGNTIYF. The CDR3 DNA sequence: TGTGCCACCAGTGACCCGAAGGACAGCTTGTCAGGAAACACCATATATTTT.

This sequence joins TRBV10-1 and TRBJ2-5; 13 bases fit TRBD2. In germline, CDR1 is WNHNN, CDR2 SYGVQD (reference sequence). Trimming at V came to 6 bases and at J to 5 bases, leaving 9 bases not matched to a gene. The CDR3 is 16 residues long. The CDR3 loop reads CASRVGLAGVQETQYF. In nucleotides, the CDR3 is TGCGCCAGCAGAGTCGGACTAGCGGGAGTTCAGGAGACCCAGTACTTC.

The chain carries TRBV7-2 and TRBJ2-1; D unclear. There are 14 residues in the CDR3. Germline V gene data show CDR1 as SGHTA and CDR2 as FQGNSA. V was pared by 2 bases and J by 8 bases, with 13 bases between. CDR3: CASSLSVPAHEQFF. The CDR3 DNA follows: TGTGCCAGCAGCTTATCCGTGCCCGCCCATGAGCAGTTCTTC.